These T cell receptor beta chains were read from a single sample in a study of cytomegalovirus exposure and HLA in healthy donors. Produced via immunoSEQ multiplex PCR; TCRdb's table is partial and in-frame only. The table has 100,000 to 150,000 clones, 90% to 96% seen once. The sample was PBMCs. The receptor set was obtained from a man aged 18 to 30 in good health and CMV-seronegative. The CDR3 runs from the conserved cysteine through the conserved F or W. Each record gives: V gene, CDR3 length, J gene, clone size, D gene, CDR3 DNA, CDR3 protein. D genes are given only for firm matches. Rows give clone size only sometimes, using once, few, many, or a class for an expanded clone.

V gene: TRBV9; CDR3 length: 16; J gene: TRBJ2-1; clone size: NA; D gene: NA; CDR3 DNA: TGTGCCAGCAGCCCCCGAGGGACACAGTCCCACAATGAGCAGTTCTTC; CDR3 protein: CASSPRGTQSHNEQFF
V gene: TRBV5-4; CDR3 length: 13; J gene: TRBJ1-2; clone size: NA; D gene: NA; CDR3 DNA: TGTGCCAGCAGCCTGGACAGCATCTATGGCTACACCTTC; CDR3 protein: CASSLDSIYGYTF
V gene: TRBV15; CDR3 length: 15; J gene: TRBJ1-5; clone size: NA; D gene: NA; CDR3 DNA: TGTGCCACCAGCAGAGTTCCAGGGGCTGGTGGGCCCCAGCATTTT; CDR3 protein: CATSRVPGAGGPQHF
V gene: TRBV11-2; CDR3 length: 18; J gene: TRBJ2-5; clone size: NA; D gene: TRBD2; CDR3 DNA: TGTGCCAGCAGCTTAGATTCAGGGACTAGCGAGATACAAGAGACCCAGTACTTC; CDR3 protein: CASSLDSGTSEIQETQYF
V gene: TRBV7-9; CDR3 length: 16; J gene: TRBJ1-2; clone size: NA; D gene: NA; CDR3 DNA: TGTGCCAGCAGCCCCCCGTCGCGACAGGCTAACTATGGCTACACCTTC; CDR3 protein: CASSPPSRQANYGYTF
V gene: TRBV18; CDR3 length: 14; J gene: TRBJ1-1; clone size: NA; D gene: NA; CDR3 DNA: TGTGCCAGCTCACCACAGGGGGACGGTACTGAAGCTTTCTTT; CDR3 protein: CASSPQGDGTEAFF
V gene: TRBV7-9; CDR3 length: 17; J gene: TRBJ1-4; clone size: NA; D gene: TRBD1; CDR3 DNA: TGTGCCAGCAGCTCCCCAGCTCTACAGGGGCTGAATGAAAAACTGTTTTTT; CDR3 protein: CASSSPALQGLNEKLFF
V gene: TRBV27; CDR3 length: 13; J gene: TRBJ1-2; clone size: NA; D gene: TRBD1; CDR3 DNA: TGTGCCAGCAGTCCTGGGACAGGGGATGGCTACACCTTC; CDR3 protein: CASSPGTGDGYTF
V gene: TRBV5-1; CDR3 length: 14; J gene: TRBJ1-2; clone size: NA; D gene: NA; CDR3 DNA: TGCGCCAGCCAAAACCCGGGGGTGGGGTATGGCTACACCTTC; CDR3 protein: CASQNPGVGYGYTF
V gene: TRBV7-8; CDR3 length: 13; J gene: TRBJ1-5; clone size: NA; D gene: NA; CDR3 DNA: TGTGCCAGCAGCGTGACAGGCAATCAGCCCCAGCATTTT; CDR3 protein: CASSVTGNQPQHF
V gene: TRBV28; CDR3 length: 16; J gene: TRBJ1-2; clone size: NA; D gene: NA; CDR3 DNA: TGTGCCAGCAGTTCCACCAGACTGATCGCTAACTATGGCTACACCTTC; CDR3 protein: CASSSTRLIANYGYTF
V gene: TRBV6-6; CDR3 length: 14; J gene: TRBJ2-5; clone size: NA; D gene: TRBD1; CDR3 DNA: TGTGCCAGCACCTCACGGGACAGCTTTTTTTCCCAGTACTTC; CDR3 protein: CASTSRDSFFSQYF
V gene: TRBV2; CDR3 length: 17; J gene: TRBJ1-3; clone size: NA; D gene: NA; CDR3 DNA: TGTGCCAGCAGAGGGCAGGGGCGCAGGGGCTCTGGAAACACCATATATTTT; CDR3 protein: CASRGQGRRGSGNTIYF
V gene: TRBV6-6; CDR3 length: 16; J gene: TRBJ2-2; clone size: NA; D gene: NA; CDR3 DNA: TGTGCCAGCAGTTACTCGGCAGGAGGGAATTCCGGGGAGCTGTTTTTT; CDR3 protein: CASSYSAGGNSGELFF
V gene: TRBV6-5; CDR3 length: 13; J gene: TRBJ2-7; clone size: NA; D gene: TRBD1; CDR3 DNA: TGTGCCAGCAGTAGGACAGGGCATGACGAGCAGTACTTC; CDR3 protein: CASSRTGHDEQYF
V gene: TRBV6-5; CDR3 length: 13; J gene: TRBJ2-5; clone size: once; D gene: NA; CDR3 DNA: TGTGCCAGCAGCAGGGTAGTGGGGGAGACCCAGTACTTC; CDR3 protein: CASSRVVGETQYF
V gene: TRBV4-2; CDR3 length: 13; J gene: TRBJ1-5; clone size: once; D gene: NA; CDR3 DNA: TGTGCCAGCAGCCAATATCGGGGTCAGCCCCAGCATTTT; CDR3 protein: CASSQYRGQPQHF
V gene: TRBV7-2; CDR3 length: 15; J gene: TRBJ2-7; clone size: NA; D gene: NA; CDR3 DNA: TGTGCCAGCAGTCCCCCGGGACTCACGTCCTACGAGCAGTACTTC; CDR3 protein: CASSPPGLTSYEQYF
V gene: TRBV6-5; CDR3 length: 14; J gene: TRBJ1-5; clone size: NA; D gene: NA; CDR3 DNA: TGTGCCACTGGCCGGGACAAGGGCCGTCAGCCCCAGCATTTT; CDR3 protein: CATGRDKGRQPQHF
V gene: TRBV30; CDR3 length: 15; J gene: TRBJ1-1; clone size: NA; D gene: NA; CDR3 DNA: TGTGCCTGGAGTGACCAGGGAGGTCTGAACACTGAAGCTTTCTTT; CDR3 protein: CAWSDQGGLNTEAFF
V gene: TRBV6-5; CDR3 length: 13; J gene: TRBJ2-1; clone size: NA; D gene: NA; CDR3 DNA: TGTGCCAGCAGTTACTCGACGGGCAATGAGCAGTTCTTC; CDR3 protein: CASSYSTGNEQFF
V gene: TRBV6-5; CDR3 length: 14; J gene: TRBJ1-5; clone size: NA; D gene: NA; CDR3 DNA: TGTGCCAGCAGTTGGGCAGGGGATAATCAGCCCCAGCATTTT; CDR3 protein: CASSWAGDNQPQHF
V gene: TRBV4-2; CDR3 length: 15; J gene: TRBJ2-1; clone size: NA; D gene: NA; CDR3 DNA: TGTGCCAGCAGCCTGACGACTAGCTCCTACAATGAGCAGTTCTTC; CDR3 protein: CASSLTTSSYNEQFF
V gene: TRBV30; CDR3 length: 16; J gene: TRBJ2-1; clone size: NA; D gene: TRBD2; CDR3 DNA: TGTGCCTGGAGTGGGCTCATAGCGGGAGGTCGGAATGAGCAGTTCTTC; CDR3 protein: CAWSGLIAGGRNEQFF